This TCR beta chain appears in the sequencing data of a study of T cell responses to AZD1222 COVID-19 vaccine. V was pared by 1 base and J by 4 bases, with 4 bases of the junction left unmatched. Per germline, CDR1 MGHRA and CDR2 YSYEKL. This CDR3 has 14 amino acids. Sequenced by immunoSEQ multiplex PCR; TCRdb stores in-frame clones only, minus some. This sample has 150,000 or so clones, with nearly 95% found just once. The gene calls are TRBV4-1 and TRBJ2-7, with 7 bases matching TRBD1. This sample comprised peripheral blood, obtained on day 0 of AZD1222 vaccination. The TCR was taken from an adult in good health. CDR3 DNA sequence: TGCGCCAGCAGCCAAGGGGGACAGACGTACGAGCAGTACTTC. It encodes CASSQGGQTYEQYF.